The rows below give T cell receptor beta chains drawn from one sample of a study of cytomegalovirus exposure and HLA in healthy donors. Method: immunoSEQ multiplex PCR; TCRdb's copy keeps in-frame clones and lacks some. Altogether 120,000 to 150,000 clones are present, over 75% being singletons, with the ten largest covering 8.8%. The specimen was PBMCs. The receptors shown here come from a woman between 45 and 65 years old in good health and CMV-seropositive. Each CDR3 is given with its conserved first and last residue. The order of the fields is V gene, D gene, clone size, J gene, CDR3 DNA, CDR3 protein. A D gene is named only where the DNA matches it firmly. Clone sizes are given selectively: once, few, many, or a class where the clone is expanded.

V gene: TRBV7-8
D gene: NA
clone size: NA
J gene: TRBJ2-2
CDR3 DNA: TGTGCCAGCAGCTTCCACCACGGGCTGTTTTTT
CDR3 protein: CASSFHHGLFF

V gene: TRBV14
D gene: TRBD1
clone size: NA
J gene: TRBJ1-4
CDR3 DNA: TGTGCCAGCAGCCATAAATACAGGGGTAATGGAAAACTGTTTTTT
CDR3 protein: CASSHKYRGNGKLFF

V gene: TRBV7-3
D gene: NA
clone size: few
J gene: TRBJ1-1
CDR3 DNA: TGTGCCAGCAGCTTAGAAGGCAGGGTCGAAGCTTTCTTT
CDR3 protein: CASSLEGRVEAFF

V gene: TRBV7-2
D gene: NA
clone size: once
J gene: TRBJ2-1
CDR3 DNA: TGTGCCAGCAGCAAGCGAGACACTAGCTCCTACAATGAGCAGTTCTTC
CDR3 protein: CASSKRDTSSYNEQFF

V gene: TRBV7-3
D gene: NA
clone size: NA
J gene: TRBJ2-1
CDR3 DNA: TGTGCCAGCAGCCCCCAAGGGGGGGCGAACAATGAGCAGTTCTTC
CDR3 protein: CASSPQGGANNEQFF

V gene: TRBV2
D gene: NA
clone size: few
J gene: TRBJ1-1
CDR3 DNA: TGTGCCAGCAGTTTAGACAGGAACACTGAAGCTTTCTTT
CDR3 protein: CASSLDRNTEAFF

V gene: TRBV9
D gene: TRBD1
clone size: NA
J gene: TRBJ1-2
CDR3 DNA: TGTGCCAGCAGCGTAGACTACAGGGGGCGAGCTAACTATGGCTACACCTTC
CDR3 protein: CASSVDYRGRANYGYTF

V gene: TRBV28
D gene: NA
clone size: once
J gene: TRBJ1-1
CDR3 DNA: TGTGCCAGCAGTCCGGACTGGATGAACACTGAAGCTTTCTTT
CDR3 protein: CASSPDWMNTEAFF

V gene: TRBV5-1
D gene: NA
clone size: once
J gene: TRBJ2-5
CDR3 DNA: TGCGCCAGCAGCCCGGGAGCCGCTATTTTCTCGGAGACCCAGTACTTC
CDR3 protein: CASSPGAAIFSETQYF

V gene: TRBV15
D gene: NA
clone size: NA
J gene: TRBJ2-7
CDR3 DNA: TGTGCCACCAGCTTTCCGCAGGGTCCCCTAAATGAGGAGCAGTACTTC
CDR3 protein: CATSFPQGPLNEEQYF

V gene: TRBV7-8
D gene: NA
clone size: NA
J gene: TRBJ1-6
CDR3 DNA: TGTGCCAGCAGCGGCGGGGATTCACCCCTCCACTTT
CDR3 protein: CASSGGDSPLHF

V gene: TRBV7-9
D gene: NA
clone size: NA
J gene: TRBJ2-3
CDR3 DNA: TGTGCCAGCAGCTTGAGCGACACAGATACGCAGTATTTT
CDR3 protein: CASSLSDTDTQYF

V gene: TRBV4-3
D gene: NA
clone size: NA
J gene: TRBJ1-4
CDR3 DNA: TGCGCCAGCAGCCAAGCGCGGGGATTGAATGAAAAACTGTTTTTT
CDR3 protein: CASSQARGLNEKLFF

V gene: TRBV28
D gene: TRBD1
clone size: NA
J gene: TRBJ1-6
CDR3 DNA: TGTGCCAGCAGTACGTGGACAGGGGGCAGTTCACCCCTCCACTTT
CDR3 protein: CASSTWTGGSSPLHF

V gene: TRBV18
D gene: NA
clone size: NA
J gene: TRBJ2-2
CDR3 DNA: TGTGCCAGCTCACCAAGTGAAGGGGCTAGGACCGGGGAGCTGTTTTTT
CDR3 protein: CASSPSEGARTGELFF

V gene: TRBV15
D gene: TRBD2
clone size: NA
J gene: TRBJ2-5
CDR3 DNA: TGTGCCACCAGCAGAGATTTGCAGCGGGGGGGAGAGACCCAGTACTTC
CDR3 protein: CATSRDLQRGGETQYF

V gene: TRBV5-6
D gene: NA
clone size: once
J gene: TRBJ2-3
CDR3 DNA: TGTGCCAGCAGCTTGTTAACTCAAGTCACAGATACGCAGTATTTT
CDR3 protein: CASSLLTQVTDTQYF

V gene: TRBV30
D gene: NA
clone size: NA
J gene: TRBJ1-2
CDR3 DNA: TGTGCCTGGACCTCACAGGGTTTTTATGGCTACACCTTC
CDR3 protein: CAWTSQGFYGYTF

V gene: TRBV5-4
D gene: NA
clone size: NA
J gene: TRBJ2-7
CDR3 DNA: TGTGCCAGCAGCCCTGGTCAGTCCCCCTACGAGCAGTACTTC
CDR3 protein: CASSPGQSPYEQYF

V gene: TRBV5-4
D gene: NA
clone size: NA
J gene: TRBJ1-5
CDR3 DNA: TGTGCCAGCAGCTCCCGGGGGGACAATCAGCCCCAGCATTTT
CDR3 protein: CASSSRGDNQPQHF

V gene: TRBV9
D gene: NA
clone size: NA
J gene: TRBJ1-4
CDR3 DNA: TGTGCCAGCAGCCAGGAGGTTTTCAATGAAAAACTGTTTTTT
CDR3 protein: CASSQEVFNEKLFF

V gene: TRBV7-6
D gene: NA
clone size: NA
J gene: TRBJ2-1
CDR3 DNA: TGTGCCAGCAGCTTTCGGGGGTCCAGCAATGAGCAGTTCTTC
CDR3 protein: CASSFRGSSNEQFF

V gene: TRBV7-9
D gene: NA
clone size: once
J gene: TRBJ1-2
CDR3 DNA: TGTGCCAGCAGCTTCTCAGGACAGAGGGCGGGTGGCTACACCTTC
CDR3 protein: CASSFSGQRAGGYTF

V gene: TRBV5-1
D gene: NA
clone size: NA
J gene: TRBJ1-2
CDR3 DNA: TGCGCCAGCAGCTATCCACAAGAGGGACTGGCTGTCTACACCTTC
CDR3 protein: CASSYPQEGLAVYTF

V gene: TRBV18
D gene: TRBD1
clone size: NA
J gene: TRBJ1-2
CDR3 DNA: TGTGCCAGCTCCAGGGACAGGGAAAACTATGGCTACACCTTC
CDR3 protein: CASSRDRENYGYTF

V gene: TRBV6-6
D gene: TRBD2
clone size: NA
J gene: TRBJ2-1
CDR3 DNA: TGTGCCAGCAGCCGTCTCGCGGGGGGGAACTACAATGAGCAGTTCTTC
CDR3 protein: CASSRLAGGNYNEQFF

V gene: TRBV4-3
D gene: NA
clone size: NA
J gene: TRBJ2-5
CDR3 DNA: TGCGCCAGCAGCCCCGAGCAGGGGTTTGCGGAGACCCAGTACTTC
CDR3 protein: CASSPEQGFAETQYF

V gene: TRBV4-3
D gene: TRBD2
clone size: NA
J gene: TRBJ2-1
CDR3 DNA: TGCGCCAGCAGCCGCGGACTAGCGGGGGGGGAGGGCCTCGATGAGCAGTTCTTC
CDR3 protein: CASSRGLAGGEGLDEQFF

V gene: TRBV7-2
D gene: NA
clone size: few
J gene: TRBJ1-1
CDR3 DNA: TGTGCCAGCAGCCCCCTCGCAGGGCTGAACACTGAAGCTTTCTTT
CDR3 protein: CASSPLAGLNTEAFF

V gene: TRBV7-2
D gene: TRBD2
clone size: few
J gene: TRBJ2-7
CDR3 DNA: TGTGCCAGCAGCAAAGACCGACTAGCGGGGGGATCCTACGAGCAGTACTTC
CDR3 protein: CASSKDRLAGGSYEQYF

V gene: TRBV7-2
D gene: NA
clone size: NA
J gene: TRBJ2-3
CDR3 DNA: TGTGCCAGCAGCTTAGTATCAGATACGCAGTATTTT
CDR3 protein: CASSLVSDTQYF

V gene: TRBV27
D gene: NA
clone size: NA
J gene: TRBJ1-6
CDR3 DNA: TGTGCCAGCAGACCCGCCGGGAGGGAGGGTCATAATTCACCCCTCCACTTT
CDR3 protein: CASRPAGREGHNSPLHF

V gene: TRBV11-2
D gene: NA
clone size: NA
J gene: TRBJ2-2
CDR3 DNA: TGTGCCAGCAGCTTAGCGTCAGGGGTAGCCGGGGAGCTGTTTTTT
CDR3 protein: CASSLASGVAGELFF

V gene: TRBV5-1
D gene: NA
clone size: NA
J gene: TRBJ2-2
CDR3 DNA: TGCGCCAGCAGCAGGGATCCCTCGGGGGACACCGGGGAGCTGTTTTTT
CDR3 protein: CASSRDPSGDTGELFF

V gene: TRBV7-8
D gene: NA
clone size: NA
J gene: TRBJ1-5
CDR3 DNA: TGTGCCAGCAGCCCACGGACATCGTCCTATAGCAATCAGCCCCAGCATTTT
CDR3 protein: CASSPRTSSYSNQPQHF

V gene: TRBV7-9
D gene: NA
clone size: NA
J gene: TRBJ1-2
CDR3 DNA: TGTGCCAGCAGCTTAGGCGGAGCGGGGGGTTCCTATGGCTACACCTTC
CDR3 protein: CASSLGGAGGSYGYTF

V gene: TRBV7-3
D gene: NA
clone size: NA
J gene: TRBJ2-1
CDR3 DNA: TGTGCCAGCAGCTTAACCGGACAGCCTTACAATGAGCAGTTCTTC
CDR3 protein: CASSLTGQPYNEQFF

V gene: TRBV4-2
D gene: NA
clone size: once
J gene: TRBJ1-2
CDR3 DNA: TGTGCCAGCAGCCAAGAATGGCAGGGGTTCATGAACTATGGCTACACCTTC
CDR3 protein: CASSQEWQGFMNYGYTF

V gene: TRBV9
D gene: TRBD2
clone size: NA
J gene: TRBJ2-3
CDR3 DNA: TGTGCCAGCAGCGTAGAAGGAGGATGGGGACTAGCCCCAGATACGCAGTATTTT
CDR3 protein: CASSVEGGWGLAPDTQYF

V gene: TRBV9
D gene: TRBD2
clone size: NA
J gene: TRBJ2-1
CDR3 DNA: TGTGCCAGCAGCGTATCCCCCGGGGGGGACAATGAGCAGTTCTTC
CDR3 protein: CASSVSPGGDNEQFF

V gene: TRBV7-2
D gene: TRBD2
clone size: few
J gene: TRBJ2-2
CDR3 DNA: TGTGCCAGCAGCTTAGTCGGGGGGTCGAGCGGGGAGCTGTTTTTT
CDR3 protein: CASSLVGGSSGELFF

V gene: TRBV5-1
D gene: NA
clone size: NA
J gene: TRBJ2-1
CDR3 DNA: TGCGCCAGCAGCCCGGACAATGAGCAGTTCTTC
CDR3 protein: CASSPDNEQFF

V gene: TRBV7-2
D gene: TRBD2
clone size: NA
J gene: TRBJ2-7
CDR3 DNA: TGTGCCAGCAGCCGCGGACTAGCGGGGGCACCCTACGAGCAGTACTTC
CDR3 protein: CASSRGLAGAPYEQYF

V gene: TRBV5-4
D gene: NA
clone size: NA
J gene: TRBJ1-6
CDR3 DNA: TGTGCCAGCAGCTGGGGTGGCGGGGGGCTGAATAGCCGTTCACCCCTCCACTTT
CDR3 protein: CASSWGGGGLNSRSPLHF

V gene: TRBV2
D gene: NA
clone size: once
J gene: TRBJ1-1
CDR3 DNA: TGTGCCAGAGGTACAGAAAACACTGAAGCTTTCTTT
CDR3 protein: CARGTENTEAFF

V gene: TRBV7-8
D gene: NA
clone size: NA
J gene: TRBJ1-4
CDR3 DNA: TGTGCCAGCAGCTTAGAGCTGAAAAAACTGTTTTTT
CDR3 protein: CASSLELKKLFF

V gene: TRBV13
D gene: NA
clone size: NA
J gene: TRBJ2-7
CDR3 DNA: TGTGCCAGCAGCCAACTACGCGGAGCGGGCCGTAGCTACGAGCAGTACTTC
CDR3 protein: CASSQLRGAGRSYEQYF

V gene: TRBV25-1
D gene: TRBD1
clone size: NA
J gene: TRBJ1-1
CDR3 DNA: TGTGCCAGCAGCGTGGGTGCAGGGACAGTCATGAACACTGAAGCTTTCTTT
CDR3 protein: CASSVGAGTVMNTEAFF

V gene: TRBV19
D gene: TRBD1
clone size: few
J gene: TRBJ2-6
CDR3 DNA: TGTGCCAGTAGTCCACGTAGGACAGGCGCCGGGGCCAACGGCCTGACTTTC
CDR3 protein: CASSPRRTGAGANGLTF

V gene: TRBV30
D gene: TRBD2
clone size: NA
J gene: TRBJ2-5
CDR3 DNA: TGTGCCTGGGGGATCGGACTAGAGGGGACCCAGTACTTC
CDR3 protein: CAWGIGLEGTQYF

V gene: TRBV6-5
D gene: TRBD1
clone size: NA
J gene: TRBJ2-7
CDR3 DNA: TGTGCCAGCAGAGCCGGGACAGGGACCTACGAGCAGTACTTC
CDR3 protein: CASRAGTGTYEQYF

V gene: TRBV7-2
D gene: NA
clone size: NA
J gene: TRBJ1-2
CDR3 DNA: TGTGCCAGCACCCTGAGCGGGCCCACTAACTATGGCTACACCTTC
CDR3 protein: CASTLSGPTNYGYTF

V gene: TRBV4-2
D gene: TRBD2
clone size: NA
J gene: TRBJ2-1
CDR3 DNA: TGTGCCAGCAGCCAATTCACTAGCGGGGGGGCCAATGAGCAGTTCTTC
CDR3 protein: CASSQFTSGGANEQFF

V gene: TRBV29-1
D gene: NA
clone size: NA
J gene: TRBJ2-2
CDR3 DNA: TGCAGCGTTGAACGGGGGGCGGGCACCGGGGAGCTGTTTTTT
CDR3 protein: CSVERGAGTGELFF

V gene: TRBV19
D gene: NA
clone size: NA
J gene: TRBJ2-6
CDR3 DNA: TGTGCCAGTAGTATCGGTTTAGGAGTAGCTGGGGCCAACGTCCTGACTTTC
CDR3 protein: CASSIGLGVAGANVLTF

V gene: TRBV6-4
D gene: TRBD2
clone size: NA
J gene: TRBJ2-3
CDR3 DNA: TGTGCCAGCAGTGAACGGGGGGGGACAGATACGCAGTATTTT
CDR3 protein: CASSERGGTDTQYF

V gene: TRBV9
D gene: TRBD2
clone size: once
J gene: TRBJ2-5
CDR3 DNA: TGTGCCAGCAGCACCTCTAGCGGGGGGACAGGGGAGACCCAGTACTTC
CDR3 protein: CASSTSSGGTGETQYF

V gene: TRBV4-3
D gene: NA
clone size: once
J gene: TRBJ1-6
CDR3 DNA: TGCGCCAGCAGCCAAGACAGCGGCTATAATTCACCCCTCCACTTT
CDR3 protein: CASSQDSGYNSPLHF

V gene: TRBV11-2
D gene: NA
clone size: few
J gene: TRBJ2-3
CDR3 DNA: TGTGCCAGCAGCTTAGAGCCTAGCGGCACAGATACGCAGTATTTT
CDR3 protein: CASSLEPSGTDTQYF